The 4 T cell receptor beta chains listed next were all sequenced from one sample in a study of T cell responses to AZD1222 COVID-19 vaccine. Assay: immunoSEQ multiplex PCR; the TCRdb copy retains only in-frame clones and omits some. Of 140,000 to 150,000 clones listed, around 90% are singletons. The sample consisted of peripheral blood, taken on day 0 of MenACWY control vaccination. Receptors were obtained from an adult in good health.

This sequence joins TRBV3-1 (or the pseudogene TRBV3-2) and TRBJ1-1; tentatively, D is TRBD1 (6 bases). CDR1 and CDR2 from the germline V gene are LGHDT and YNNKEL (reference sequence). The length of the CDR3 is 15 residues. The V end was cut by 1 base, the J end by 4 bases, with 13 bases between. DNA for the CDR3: TGTGCCAGCAGCCAAGGGGGCAGGGGATCCACTGAAGCTTTCTTT. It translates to CASSQGGRGSTEAFF.

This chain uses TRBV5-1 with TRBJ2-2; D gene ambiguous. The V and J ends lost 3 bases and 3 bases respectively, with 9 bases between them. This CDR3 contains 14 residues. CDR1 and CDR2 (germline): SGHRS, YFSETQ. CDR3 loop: CASSSFTYTGELFF. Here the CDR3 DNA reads TGCGCCAGCAGCTCCTTTACATACACCGGGGAGCTGTTTTTT.

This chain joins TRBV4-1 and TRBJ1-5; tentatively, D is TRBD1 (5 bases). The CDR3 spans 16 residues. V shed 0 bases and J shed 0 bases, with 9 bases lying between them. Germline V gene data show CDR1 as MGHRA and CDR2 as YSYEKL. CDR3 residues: CASSQEAGHSNQPQHF. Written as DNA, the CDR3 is TGCGCCAGCAGCCAAGAGGCAGGGCATAGCAATCAGCCCCAGCATTTT.

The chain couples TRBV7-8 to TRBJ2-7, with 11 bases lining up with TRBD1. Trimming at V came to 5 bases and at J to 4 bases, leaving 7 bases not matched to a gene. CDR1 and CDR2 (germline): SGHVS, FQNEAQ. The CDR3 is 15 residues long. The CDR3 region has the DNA TGTGCCAGCAGCATGATCGGACAGGGGGCGTACGAGCAGTACTTC. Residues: CASSMIGQGAYEQYF. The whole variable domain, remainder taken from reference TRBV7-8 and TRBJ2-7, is GAGVSQSPRYKVAKRGQDVALRCDPISGHVSLFWYQQALGQGPEFLTYFQNEAQLDKSGLPSDRFFAERPEGSVSTLKIQRTQQEDSAVYLCASSMIGQGAYEQYFGPGTRLTVT.